This T cell receptor beta chain was identified during a study of shared clonotypes between healthy human individuals. Study conclusions and caveats: Naive subsets generally had larger estimated richness than memory subsets.

Germline V gene lookup returns CDR1 SGHRS and CDR2 YFSETQ. This CDR3 spans 16 amino acids. The J segment lost 0 bases and the V segment lost 2 bases, leaving 8 bases of the junction unmatched. Produced via immunoSEQ multiplex PCR; TCRdb's table is partial and in-frame only. The repertoire holds just over 2,000,000 clones, 85% to 95% seen once, with 0.9% to 1.4% in the top ten. Terminally differentiated effector memory CD45RA+ cells were excluded by CCR7 positive selection of CD45RO-negative cells. Concerning this clone: The antigen is undetermined.

The sequenced sample consisted of naive CD8+ T cells sorted from blood. This chain uses TRBV5-1 with TRBJ2-7; 7 nucleotides align to TRBD2. The TCR sequence derives from a man younger than 30 in good health. The CDR3 here is CASSFDFRDYSYEQYF. The CDR3 nucleotides are TGCGCCAGCAGCTTCGACTTCCGGGACTACTCCTACGAGCAGTACTTC.